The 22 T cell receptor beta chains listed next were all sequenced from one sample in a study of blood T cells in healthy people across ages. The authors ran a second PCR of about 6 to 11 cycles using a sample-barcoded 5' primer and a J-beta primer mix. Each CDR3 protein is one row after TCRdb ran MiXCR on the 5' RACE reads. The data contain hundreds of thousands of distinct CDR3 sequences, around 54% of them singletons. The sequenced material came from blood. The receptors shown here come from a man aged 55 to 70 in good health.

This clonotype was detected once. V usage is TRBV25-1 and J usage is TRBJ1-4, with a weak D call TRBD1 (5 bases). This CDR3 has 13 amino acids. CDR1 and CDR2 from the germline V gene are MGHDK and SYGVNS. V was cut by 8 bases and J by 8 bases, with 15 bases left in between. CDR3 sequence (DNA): TGTGCCAGCCGCGGGACTCTAGGGGAAAAACTGTTTTTT. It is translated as CASRGTLGEKLFF.

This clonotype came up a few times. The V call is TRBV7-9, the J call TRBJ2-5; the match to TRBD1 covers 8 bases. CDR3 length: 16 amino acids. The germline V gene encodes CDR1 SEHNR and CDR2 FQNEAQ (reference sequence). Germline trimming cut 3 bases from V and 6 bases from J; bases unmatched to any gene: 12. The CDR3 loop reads CASSFHPTGVEQTQYF. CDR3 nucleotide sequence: TGTGCCAGCAGCTTCCATCCGACAGGGGTAGAGCAGACCCAGTACTTC.

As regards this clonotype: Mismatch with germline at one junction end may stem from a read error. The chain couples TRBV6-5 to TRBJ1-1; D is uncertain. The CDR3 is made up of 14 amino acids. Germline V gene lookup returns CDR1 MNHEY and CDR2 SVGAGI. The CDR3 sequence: CVSSPPGRNTEAFF. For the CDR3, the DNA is TGTGTCAGCAGTCCCCCGGGGAGGAACACTGAAGCTTTCTTT.

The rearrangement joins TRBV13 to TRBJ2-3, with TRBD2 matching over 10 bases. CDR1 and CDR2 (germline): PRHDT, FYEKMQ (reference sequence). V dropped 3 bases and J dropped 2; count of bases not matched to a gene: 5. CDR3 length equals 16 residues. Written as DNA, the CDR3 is TGTGCCAGCAGCTTGGTACTAGCGGGGACCACAGATACGCAGTATTTT. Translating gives CASSLVLAGTTDTQYF. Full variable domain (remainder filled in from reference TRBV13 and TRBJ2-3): AAGVIQSPRHLIKEKRETATLKCYPIPRHDTVYWYQQGPGQDPQFLISFYEKMQSDKGSIPDRFSAQQFSDYHSELNMSSLELGDSALYFCASSLVLAGTTDTQYFGPGTRLTVL.

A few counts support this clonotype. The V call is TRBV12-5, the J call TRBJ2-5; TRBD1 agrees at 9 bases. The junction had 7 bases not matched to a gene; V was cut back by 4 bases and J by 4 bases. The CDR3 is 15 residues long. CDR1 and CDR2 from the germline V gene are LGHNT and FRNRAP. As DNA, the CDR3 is TGTGCTAGTGGTTCCCGGGACAGGGTGACAGAGACCCAGTACTTC. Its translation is CASGSRDRVTETQYF.

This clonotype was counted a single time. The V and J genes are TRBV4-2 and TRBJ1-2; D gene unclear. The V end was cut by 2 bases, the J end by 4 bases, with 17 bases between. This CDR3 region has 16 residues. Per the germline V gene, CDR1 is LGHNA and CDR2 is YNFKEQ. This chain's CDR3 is CASSQSSQLMAYGYTF. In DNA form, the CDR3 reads TGTGCCAGCAGCCAATCTTCCCAGCTAATGGCCTATGGCTACACCTTC.

Here the CDR3 reads CASSWGGDKDTQYF. In DNA form, the CDR3 reads TGTGCCAGCAGTTGGGGGGGCGATAAAGATACGCAGTATTTT. The chain has TRBV2 and TRBJ2-3, with a possible D match to TRBD2 (7 bases). This CDR3 is built from 14 residues. Trimming took 5 bases from V and 5 from J, leaving 14 bases between them. CDR1 is SNHLY, CDR2 FYNNEI, per germline.

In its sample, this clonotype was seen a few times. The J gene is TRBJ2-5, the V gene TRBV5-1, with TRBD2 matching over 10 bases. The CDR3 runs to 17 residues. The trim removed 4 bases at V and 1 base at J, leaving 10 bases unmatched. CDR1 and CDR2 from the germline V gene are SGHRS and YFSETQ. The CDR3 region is CASSIGLAETIQETQYF. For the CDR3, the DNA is TGCGCCAGCAGCATTGGACTAGCGGAAACCATCCAAGAGACCCAGTACTTC.

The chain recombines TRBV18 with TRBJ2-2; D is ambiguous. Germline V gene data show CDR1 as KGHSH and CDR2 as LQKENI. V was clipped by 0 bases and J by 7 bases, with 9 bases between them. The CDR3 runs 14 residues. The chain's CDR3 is CASSPPAYHGELFF. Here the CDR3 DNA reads TGTGCCAGCTCACCACCGGCCTATCACGGGGAGCTGTTTTTT. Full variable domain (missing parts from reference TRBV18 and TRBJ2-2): NAGVMQNPRHLVRRRGQEARLRCSPMKGHSHVYWYRQLPEEGLKFMVYLQKENIIDESGMPKERFSAEFPKEGPSILRIQQVVRGDSAAYFCASSPPAYHGELFFGEGSRLTVL.

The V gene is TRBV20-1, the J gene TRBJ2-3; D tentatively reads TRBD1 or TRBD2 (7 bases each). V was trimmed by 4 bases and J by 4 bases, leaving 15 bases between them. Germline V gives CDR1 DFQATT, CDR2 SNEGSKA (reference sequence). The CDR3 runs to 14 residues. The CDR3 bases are TGCAGTGCTAACGGCAGGGGGGGCCCAGATACGCAGTATTTT. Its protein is CSANGRGGPDTQYF.

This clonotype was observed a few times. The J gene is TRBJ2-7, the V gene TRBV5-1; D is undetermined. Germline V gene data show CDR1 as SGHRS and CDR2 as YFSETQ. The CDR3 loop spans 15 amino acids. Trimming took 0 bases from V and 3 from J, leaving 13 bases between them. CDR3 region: CASSLEGGRGYEQYF. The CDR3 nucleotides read TGCGCCAGCAGCTTGGAGGGTGGTAGAGGCTACGAGCAGTACTTC. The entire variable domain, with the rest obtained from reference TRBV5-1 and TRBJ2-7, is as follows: KAGVTQTPRYLIKTRGQQVTLSCSPISGHRSVSWYQQTPGQGLQFLFEYFSETQRNKGNFPGRFSGRQFSNSRSEMNVSTLELGDSALYLCASSLEGGRGYEQYFGPGTRLTVT.

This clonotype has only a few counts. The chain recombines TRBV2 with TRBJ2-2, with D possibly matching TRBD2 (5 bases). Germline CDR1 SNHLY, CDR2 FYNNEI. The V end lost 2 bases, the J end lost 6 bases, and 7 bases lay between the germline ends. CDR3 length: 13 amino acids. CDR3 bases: TGTGCCAGCAGTGAACGAGGGCCCGGGGAGCTGTTTTTT. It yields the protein CASSERGPGELFF.

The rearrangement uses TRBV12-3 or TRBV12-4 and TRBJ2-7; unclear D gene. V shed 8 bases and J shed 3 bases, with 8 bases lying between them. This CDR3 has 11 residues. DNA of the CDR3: TGTGCCAGCGGCCGCCTCTACGAGCAGTACTTC. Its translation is CASGRLYEQYF.

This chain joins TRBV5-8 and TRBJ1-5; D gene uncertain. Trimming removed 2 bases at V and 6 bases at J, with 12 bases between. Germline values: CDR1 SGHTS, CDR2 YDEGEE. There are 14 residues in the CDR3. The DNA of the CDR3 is TGTGCCAGCAGCTTACAGTGGAGGAGTCAGCCCCAGCATTTT. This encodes CASSLQWRSQPQHF.

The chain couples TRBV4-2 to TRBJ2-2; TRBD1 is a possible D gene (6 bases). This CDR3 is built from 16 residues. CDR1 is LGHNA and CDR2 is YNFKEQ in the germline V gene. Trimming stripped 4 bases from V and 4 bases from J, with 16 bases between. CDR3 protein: CASSPNGQRPTGELFF. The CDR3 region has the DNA TGTGCCAGCAGCCCCAACGGACAGCGCCCCACCGGGGAGCTGTTTTTT.

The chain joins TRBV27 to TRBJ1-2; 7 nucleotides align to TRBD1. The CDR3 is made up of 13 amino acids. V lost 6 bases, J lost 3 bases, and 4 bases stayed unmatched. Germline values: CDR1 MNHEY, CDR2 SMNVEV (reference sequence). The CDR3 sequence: CASSRQGHYGYTF. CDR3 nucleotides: TGTGCCAGCAGCCGACAGGGCCACTATGGCTACACCTTC.

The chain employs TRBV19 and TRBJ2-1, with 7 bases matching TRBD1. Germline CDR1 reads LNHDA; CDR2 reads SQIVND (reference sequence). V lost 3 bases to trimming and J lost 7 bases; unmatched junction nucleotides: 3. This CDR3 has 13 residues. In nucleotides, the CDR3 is TGTGCCAGTAGTATGGGACAGTGGAATGAGCAGTTCTTC. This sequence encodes CASSMGQWNEQFF.

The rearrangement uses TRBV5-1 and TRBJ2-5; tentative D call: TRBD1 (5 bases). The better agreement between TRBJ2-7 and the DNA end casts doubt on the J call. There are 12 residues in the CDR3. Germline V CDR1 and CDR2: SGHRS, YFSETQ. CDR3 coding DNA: TGCGCCAGCGTCAGGGAAATCAACGAGCAGTACTTC. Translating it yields CASVREINEQYF.

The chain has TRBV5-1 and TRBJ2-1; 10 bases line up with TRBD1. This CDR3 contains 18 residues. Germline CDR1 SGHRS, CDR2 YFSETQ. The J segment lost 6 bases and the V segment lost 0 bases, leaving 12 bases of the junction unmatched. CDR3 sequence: CASSLGRQGADFGNEQFF. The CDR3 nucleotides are TGCGCCAGCAGCTTGGGGCGACAGGGGGCCGACTTCGGCAATGAGCAGTTCTTC.

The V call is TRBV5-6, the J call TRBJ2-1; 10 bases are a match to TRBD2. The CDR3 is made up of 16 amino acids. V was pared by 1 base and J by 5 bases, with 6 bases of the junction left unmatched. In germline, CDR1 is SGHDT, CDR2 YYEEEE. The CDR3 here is CASSLKLAGGHNEQFF. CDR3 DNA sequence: TGTGCCAGCAGCTTGAAATTAGCGGGGGGCCACAATGAGCAGTTCTTC.

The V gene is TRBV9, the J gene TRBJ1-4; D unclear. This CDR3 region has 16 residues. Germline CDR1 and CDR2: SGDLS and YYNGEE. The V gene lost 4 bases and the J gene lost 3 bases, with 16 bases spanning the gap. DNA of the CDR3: TGTGCCAGCAGCCCTTTGGGAGGGATGGCTAATGAAAAACTGTTTTTT. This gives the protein CASSPLGGMANEKLFF.

CDR3 amino acids: CASSYPRGGPMNTEAFF. The CDR3 DNA sequence: TGTGCCAGCAGTTACCCCCGGGGGGGGCCAATGAACACTGAAGCTTTCTTT. The chain carries TRBV6-2 or TRBV6-3 and TRBJ1-1; a weak D match, TRBD1 (6 bases). The V gene lost 2 bases and the J gene lost 0 bases, with 16 bases spanning the gap. The germline CDR1 and CDR2 sequences are MNHEY and SVGEGT. CDR3 length: 17 amino acids.